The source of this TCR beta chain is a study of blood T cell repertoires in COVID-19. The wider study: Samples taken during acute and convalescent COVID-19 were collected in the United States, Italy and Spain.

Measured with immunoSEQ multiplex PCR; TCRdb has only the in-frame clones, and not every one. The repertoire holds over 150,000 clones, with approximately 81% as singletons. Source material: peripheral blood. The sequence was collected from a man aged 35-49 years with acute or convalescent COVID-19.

CDR3 amino acids: CASSTDGVNSPLHF. The DNA for the CDR3 is TGTGCCAGCAGTACGGATGGAGTAAATTCACCCCTCCACTTT. This chain connects TRBV5-4 to TRBJ1-6; D not certain. Germline assignment: CDR1 SGHNT and CDR2 YYREEE (reference sequence). V lost 5 bases to trimming and J lost 7 bases, with 13 bases between them. This CDR3 has 14 residues.